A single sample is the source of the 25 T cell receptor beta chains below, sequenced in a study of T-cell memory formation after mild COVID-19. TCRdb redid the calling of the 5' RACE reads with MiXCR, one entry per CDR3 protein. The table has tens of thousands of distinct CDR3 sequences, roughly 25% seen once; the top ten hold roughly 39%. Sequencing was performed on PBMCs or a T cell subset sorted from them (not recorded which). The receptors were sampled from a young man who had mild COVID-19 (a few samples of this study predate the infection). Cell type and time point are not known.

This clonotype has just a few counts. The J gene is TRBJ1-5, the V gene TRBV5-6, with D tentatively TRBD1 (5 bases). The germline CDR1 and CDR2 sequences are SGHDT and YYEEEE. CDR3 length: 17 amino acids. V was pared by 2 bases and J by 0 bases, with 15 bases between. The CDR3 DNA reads TGTGCCAGCAGCTTAACAAGGGGCGTCTATAGCAATCAGCCCCAGCATTTT. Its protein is CASSLTRGVYSNQPQHF.

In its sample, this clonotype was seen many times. Written as DNA, the CDR3 is TGCGCCAGCAGCCAAGATTGGGCCGAGGGAAGGGAGACCCAGTACTTC. Amino acids: CASSQDWAEGRETQYF. V is TRBV4-3 and J is TRBJ2-5, with D perhaps TRBD2 (5 bases). V shed 0 bases and J shed 5 bases, with 16 bases lying between them. The CDR3 runs 16 residues. CDR1 is LGHNA and CDR2 is YSLEER in the germline V gene.

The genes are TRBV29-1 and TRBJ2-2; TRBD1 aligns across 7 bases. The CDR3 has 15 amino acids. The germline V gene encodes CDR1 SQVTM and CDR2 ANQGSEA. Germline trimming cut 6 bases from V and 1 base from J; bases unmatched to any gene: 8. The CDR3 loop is CSVARQGWNTGELFF. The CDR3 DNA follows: TGCAGCGTCGCCCGACAGGGATGGAACACCGGGGAGCTGTTTTTT.

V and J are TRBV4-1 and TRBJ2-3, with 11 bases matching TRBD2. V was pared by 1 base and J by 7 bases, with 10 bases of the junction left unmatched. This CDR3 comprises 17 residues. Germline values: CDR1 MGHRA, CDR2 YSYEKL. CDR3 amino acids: CASSQVSSGGPSNTQYF. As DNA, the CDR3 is TGCGCCAGCAGCCAAGTATCTAGCGGGGGGCCTTCTAATACGCAGTATTTT.

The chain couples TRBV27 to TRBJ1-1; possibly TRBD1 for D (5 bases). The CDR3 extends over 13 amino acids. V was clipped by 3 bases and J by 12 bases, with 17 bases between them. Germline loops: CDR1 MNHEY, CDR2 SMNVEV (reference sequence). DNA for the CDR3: TGTGCCAGCAGTTTTATTAAGGGGCAGTGGCCTTTCTTT. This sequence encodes CASSFIKGQWPFF.

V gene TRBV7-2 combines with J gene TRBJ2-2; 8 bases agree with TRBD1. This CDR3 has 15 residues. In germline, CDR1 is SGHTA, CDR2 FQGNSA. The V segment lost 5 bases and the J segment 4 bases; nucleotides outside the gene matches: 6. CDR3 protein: CASSRITGGTGELFF. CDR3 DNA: TGTGCCAGCAGCCGAATTACAGGGGGCACCGGGGAGCTGTTTTTT.

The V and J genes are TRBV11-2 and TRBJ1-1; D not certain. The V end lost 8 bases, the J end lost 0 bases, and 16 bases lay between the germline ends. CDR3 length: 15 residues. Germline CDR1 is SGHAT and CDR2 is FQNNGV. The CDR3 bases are TGTGCCAGCGACTCCGTGGGCTTGATGAACACTGAAGCTTTCTTT. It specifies CASDSVGLMNTEAFF.

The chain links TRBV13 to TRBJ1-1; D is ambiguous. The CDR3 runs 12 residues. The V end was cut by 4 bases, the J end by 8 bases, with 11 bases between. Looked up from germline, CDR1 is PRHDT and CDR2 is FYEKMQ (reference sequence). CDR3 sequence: CASSSGWGEAFF. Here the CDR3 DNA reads TGTGCCAGCAGCTCCGGGTGGGGAGAAGCTTTCTTT. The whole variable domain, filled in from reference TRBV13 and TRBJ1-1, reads AAGVIQSPRHLIKEKRETATLKCYPIPRHDTVYWYQQGPGQDPQFLISFYEKMQSDKGSIPDRFSAQQFSDYHSELNMSSLELGDSALYFCASSSGWGEAFFGQGTRLTVV.

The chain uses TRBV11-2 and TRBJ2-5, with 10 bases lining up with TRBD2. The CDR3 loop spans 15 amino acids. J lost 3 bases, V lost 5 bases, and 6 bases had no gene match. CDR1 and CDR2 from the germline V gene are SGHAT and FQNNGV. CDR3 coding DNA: TGTGCCAGCAGCCCCGCAGCGGGGGGGGAAGAGACCCAGTACTTC. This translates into CASSPAAGGEETQYF.

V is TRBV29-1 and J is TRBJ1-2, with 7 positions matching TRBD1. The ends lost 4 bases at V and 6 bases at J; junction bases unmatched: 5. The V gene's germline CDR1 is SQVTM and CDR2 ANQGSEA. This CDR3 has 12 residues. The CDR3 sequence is CSVGSRGDGYTF. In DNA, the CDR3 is TGCAGCGTTGGGAGCAGGGGGGATGGCTACACCTTC.

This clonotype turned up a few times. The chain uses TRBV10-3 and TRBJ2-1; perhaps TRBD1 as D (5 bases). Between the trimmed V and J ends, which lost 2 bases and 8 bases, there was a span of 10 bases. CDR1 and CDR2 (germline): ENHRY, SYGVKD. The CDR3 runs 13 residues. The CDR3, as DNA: TGTGCCATCAGTGAGAGGGGTGAGGATGAGCAGTTCTTC. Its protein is CAISERGEDEQFF.

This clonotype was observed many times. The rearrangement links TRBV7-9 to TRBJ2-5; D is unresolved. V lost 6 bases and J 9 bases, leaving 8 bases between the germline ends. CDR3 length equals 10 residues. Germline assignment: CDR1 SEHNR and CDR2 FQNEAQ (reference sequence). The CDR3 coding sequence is TGTGCCAGCAGTTCTAACGCCCAGTACTTC. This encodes CASSSNAQYF.

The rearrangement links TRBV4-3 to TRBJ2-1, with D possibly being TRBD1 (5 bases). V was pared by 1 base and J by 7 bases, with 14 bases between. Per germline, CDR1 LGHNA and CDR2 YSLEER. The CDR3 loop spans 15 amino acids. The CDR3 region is CASSQGSGLPNEQFF. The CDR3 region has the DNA TGCGCCAGCAGCCAAGGTTCAGGGCTCCCGAATGAGCAGTTCTTC.

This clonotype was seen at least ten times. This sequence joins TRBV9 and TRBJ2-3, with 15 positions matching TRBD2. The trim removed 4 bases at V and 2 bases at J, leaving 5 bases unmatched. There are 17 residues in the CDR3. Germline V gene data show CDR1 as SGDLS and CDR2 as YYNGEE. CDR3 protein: CASSPGTSGGPTDTQYF. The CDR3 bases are TGTGCCAGCAGCCCCGGGACTAGCGGGGGGCCCACAGATACGCAGTATTTT.

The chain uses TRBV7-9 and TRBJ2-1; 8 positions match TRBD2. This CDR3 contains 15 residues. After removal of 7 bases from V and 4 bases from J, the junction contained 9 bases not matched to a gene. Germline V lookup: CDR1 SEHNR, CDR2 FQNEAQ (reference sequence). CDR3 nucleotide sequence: TGTGCCAGCACCGGGGGGGGCAGAAGGTACAATGAGCAGTTCTTC. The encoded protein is CASTGGGRRYNEQFF.

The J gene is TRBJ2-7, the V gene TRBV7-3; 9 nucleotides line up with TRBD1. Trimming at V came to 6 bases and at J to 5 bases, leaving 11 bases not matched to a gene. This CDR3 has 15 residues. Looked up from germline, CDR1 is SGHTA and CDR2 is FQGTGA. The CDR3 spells CASSSSGQGIDEQYF. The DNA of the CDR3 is TGTGCCAGCAGTTCCTCGGGACAGGGAATCGACGAGCAGTACTTC.

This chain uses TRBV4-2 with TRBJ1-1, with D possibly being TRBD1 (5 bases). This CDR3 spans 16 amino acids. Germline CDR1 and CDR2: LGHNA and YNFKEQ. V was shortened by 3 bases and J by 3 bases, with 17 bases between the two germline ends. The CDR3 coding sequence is TGTGCCAGCAGCCAGCCCCGGGACCAAGGGTACACTGAAGCTTTCTTT. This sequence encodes CASSQPRDQGYTEAFF.

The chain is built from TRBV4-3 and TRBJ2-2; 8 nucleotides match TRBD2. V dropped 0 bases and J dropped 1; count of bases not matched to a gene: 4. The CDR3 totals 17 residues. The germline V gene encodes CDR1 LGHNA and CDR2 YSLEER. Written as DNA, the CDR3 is TGCGCCAGCAGCCAAGATCTGCTAGCGGGGAACACCGGGGAGCTGTTTTTT. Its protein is CASSQDLLAGNTGELFF.

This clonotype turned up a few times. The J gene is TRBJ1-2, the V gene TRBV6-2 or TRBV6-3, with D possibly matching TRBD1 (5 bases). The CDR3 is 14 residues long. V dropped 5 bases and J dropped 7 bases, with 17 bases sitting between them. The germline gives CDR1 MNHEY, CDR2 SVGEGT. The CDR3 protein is CASSQTGDPRGYTF. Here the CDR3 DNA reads TGTGCCAGCAGTCAAACCGGGGACCCGCGTGGCTACACCTTC.

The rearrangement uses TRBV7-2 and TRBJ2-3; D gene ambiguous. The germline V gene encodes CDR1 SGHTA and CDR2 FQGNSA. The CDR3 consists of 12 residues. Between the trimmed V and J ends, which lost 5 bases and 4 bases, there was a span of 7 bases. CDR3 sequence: CASSPWADTQYF. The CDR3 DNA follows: TGTGCCAGCAGCCCATGGGCAGATACGCAGTATTTT.

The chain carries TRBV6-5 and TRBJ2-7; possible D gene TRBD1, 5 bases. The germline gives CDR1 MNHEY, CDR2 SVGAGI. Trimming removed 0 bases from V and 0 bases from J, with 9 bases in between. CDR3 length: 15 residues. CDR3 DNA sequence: TGTGCCAGCAGTTACTCGAATACAGGCTCCTACGAGCAGTACTTC. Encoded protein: CASSYSNTGSYEQYF.

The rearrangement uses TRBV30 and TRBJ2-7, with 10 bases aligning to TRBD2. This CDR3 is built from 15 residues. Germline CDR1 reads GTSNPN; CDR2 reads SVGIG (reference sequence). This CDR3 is CAVITSGGEIYEQYF. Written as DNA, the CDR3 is TGTGCTGTGATAACCAGCGGGGGGGAGATCTACGAGCAGTACTTC.

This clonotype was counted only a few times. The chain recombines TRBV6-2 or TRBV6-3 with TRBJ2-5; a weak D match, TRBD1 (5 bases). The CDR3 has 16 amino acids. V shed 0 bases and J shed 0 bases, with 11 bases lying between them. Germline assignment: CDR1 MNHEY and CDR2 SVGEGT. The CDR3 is CASSYSFKDNQETQYF. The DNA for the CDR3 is TGTGCCAGCAGTTACTCGTTCAAGGACAACCAAGAGACCCAGTACTTC.

The CDR3 reads CASSWGDEQFF. The CDR3 nucleotides are TGTGCCAGCAGTTGGGGGGATGAGCAGTTCTTC. The chain joins TRBV27 to TRBJ2-1, with D possibly matching TRBD2 (6 bases). The ends were cut back, 4 bases at V and 8 bases at J, with 6 bases in the middle. This CDR3 is 11 amino acids long. Germline CDR1 is MNHEY and CDR2 is SMNVEV (reference sequence).

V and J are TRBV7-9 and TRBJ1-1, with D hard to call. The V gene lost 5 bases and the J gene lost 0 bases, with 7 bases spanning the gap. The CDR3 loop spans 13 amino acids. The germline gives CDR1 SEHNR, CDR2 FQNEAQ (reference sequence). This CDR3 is CASSPKVNTEAFF. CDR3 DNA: TGTGCCAGCAGCCCTAAGGTGAACACTGAAGCTTTCTTT.